The rows below give T cell receptor beta chains drawn from one sample of a study of blood T cell repertoires in COVID-19. The assay was immunoSEQ multiplex PCR, and TCRdb's table has in-frame clones only and misses some. The data show some 400,000 clones, approximately 91% seen once. Sequencing input: PBMCs or T cells enriched from blood (not recorded which). The receptors originated from a middle-aged woman who had been exposed to COVID-19. Both conserved end residues are part of each CDR3. D genes are given only for firm matches. Size values are once, few and many counts, or a class for expanded clones, and some rows have none.

v_call: TRBV9
clone_size: -
j_call: TRBJ2-1
d_call: TRBD1
cdr3_nt: TGTGCCAGCAGCGTGGGGGACAGGGGATACAATGAGCAGTTCTTC
cdr3_aa: CASSVGDRGYNEQFF

v_call: TRBV27
clone_size: -
j_call: TRBJ2-7
d_call: TRBD2
cdr3_nt: TGTGCCAGCAGATCCCTTCTAGCGGGGACCATCTACGAGCAGTACTTC
cdr3_aa: CASRSLLAGTIYEQYF

v_call: TRBV12-5
clone_size: -
j_call: TRBJ1-2
d_call: TRBD1
cdr3_nt: TGTGCTAGTGGTTTGGCATCCACAGGGGAAGGCTATGGCTACACCTTC
cdr3_aa: CASGLASTGEGYGYTF

v_call: TRBV5-1
clone_size: -
j_call: TRBJ2-7
d_call: -
cdr3_nt: TGCGCCAGCAGCCCGGTCTTACAGGGCTACGAGCAGTACTTC
cdr3_aa: CASSPVLQGYEQYF

v_call: TRBV15
clone_size: -
j_call: TRBJ1-2
d_call: TRBD1
cdr3_nt: TGTGCCACCAGCTCGCGAGGACAGGGCGGAGGAGGCTACACCTTC
cdr3_aa: CATSSRGQGGGGYTF

v_call: TRBV7-2
clone_size: -
j_call: TRBJ1-2
d_call: -
cdr3_nt: TGTGCCAGCAGCTCCCTAGGGGGGGGGTATGGCTACACCTTC
cdr3_aa: CASSSLGGGYGYTF

v_call: TRBV28
clone_size: -
j_call: TRBJ1-2
d_call: -
cdr3_nt: TGTGCCAGCAGCCTGAACAGACGGCTCATCACCCACACCTTC
cdr3_aa: CASSLNRRLITHTF

v_call: TRBV5-6
clone_size: -
j_call: TRBJ1-5
d_call: TRBD1
cdr3_nt: TGTGCCAGCAGCTCCTGGGACAGGGACAGTCAGCCCCAGCATTTT
cdr3_aa: CASSSWDRDSQPQHF

v_call: TRBV6-2/TRBV6-3
clone_size: -
j_call: TRBJ2-7
d_call: TRBD2
cdr3_nt: TGTGCCAGCAGTTACAGTAGCGGGGTTGCCGAGCAGTACTTC
cdr3_aa: CASSYSSGVAEQYF

v_call: TRBV19
clone_size: once
j_call: TRBJ1-2
d_call: -
cdr3_nt: TGTGCCAGTAGGTTAGGGGGGGTTCAGCTCTATGGCTACACCTTC
cdr3_aa: CASRLGGVQLYGYTF

v_call: TRBV7-9
clone_size: -
j_call: TRBJ1-5
d_call: -
cdr3_nt: TGTGCCAGCAGCTTAGTTCCGGGCAGGGGCAATCAGCCCCAGCATTTT
cdr3_aa: CASSLVPGRGNQPQHF

v_call: TRBV7-2
clone_size: -
j_call: TRBJ1-2
d_call: TRBD1
cdr3_nt: TGTGCCAGCAGCCCCCGGGACAGGACCTATGGCTACACCTTC
cdr3_aa: CASSPRDRTYGYTF

v_call: TRBV7-8
clone_size: -
j_call: TRBJ1-2
d_call: -
cdr3_nt: TGTGCCAGCAGCATAGGGGGAGGGGTGAATGGCTACACCTTC
cdr3_aa: CASSIGGGVNGYTF

v_call: TRBV11-3
clone_size: once
j_call: TRBJ1-2
d_call: -
cdr3_nt: TGTGCCAGCAGTTCGGACACGTCCTATGGCTACACCTTC
cdr3_aa: CASSSDTSYGYTF

v_call: TRBV27
clone_size: -
j_call: TRBJ1-2
d_call: TRBD1
cdr3_nt: TGTGCCAGCAGTCCCGGACAGGGGGTAGGTGGCTACACCTTC
cdr3_aa: CASSPGQGVGGYTF

v_call: TRBV3-1/TRBV3-2
clone_size: -
j_call: TRBJ2-1
d_call: TRBD2
cdr3_nt: TGTGCCAGCACCCCGACTAGCGGAGCTTACAATGAGCAGTTCTTC
cdr3_aa: CASTPTSGAYNEQFF

v_call: TRBV11-3
clone_size: -
j_call: TRBJ2-1
d_call: TRBD2
cdr3_nt: TGTGCCAGCAGCCATCAACTAGCGGGAGAGGGAAATGAGCAGTTCTTC
cdr3_aa: CASSHQLAGEGNEQFF

v_call: TRBV25-1
clone_size: -
j_call: TRBJ1-2
d_call: TRBD1
cdr3_nt: TGTGCCAGCAGTGAACCCTGGGACAGCTATGGCTACACCTTC
cdr3_aa: CASSEPWDSYGYTF

v_call: TRBV13
clone_size: -
j_call: TRBJ2-7
d_call: TRBD1
cdr3_nt: TGTGCCAGCAGCCGGACAGGGGGTTACGAGCAGTACTTC
cdr3_aa: CASSRTGGYEQYF

v_call: TRBV5-1
clone_size: -
j_call: TRBJ2-1
d_call: TRBD2
cdr3_nt: TGCGCCAGCAGCGGGGGACTAGCGGGACCATACAATGAGCAGTTCTTC
cdr3_aa: CASSGGLAGPYNEQFF

v_call: TRBV18
clone_size: -
j_call: TRBJ1-1
d_call: -
cdr3_nt: TGTGCCAGCTCACCACCAGACAGTTTTGAAGCTTTCTTT
cdr3_aa: CASSPPDSFEAFF

v_call: TRBV6-5
clone_size: -
j_call: TRBJ1-3
d_call: -
cdr3_nt: TGTGCCAGCAGTACCGTCCTTCGCGGTGGAAACACCATATATTTT
cdr3_aa: CASSTVLRGGNTIYF

v_call: TRBV27
clone_size: -
j_call: TRBJ1-5
d_call: TRBD1
cdr3_nt: TGTGCCAGCAGTACCAATAGACAGGGTTCGGGTCAGCCCCAGCATTTT
cdr3_aa: CASSTNRQGSGQPQHF

v_call: TRBV5-8
clone_size: -
j_call: TRBJ1-2
d_call: -
cdr3_nt: TGTGCCAGCAGCTTGGGTGGCAGGTTGGCGAACTATGGCTACACCTTC
cdr3_aa: CASSLGGRLANYGYTF

v_call: TRBV30
clone_size: -
j_call: TRBJ1-1
d_call: -
cdr3_nt: TGTGCCTTGCGAATCACTGAAGCTTTCTTT
cdr3_aa: CALRITEAFF

v_call: TRBV5-1
clone_size: -
j_call: TRBJ1-2
d_call: TRBD1
cdr3_nt: TGCGCCAGCAGCACTTTCCCTGGGACAGGGGGTAACTATGGCTACACCTTC
cdr3_aa: CASSTFPGTGGNYGYTF

v_call: TRBV30
clone_size: -
j_call: TRBJ2-2
d_call: -
cdr3_nt: TGTGCCTGGAGCCTACCCCGTGGGGGCACGAAGACCGGGGAGCTGTTTTTT
cdr3_aa: CAWSLPRGGTKTGELFF

v_call: TRBV3-1/TRBV3-2
clone_size: once
j_call: TRBJ2-7
d_call: -
cdr3_nt: TGTGCCAGCAGCCAAGTAGCGGTCCTTTCCTACGAGCAGTACTTC
cdr3_aa: CASSQVAVLSYEQYF

v_call: TRBV30
clone_size: few
j_call: TRBJ2-5
d_call: -
cdr3_nt: TGTGCCTGGAGAAGAACATTGGAAGAGACCCAGTACTTC
cdr3_aa: CAWRRTLEETQYF

v_call: TRBV7-6
clone_size: -
j_call: TRBJ2-7
d_call: TRBD2
cdr3_nt: TGTGCCAGCAGCTTACTTGGTGGGGAGGGCCCCTACGAGCAGTACTTC
cdr3_aa: CASSLLGGEGPYEQYF

v_call: TRBV28
clone_size: -
j_call: TRBJ2-7
d_call: -
cdr3_nt: TGTGCCAGCAGTCCGAAAATGGGACTCCAACAGCGAGCGCGGAACTTC
cdr3_aa: CASSPKMGLQQRARNF

v_call: TRBV7-8
clone_size: -
j_call: TRBJ1-5
d_call: TRBD1
cdr3_nt: TGTGCCAGCAGCTCTACGAGGACAGGGTTGGGCAATCAGCCCCAGCATTTT
cdr3_aa: CASSSTRTGLGNQPQHF

v_call: TRBV27
clone_size: -
j_call: TRBJ1-5
d_call: -
cdr3_nt: TGTGCCAGCAGTTACGGGAGCAATCAGCCCCAGCATTTT
cdr3_aa: CASSYGSNQPQHF

v_call: TRBV7-9
clone_size: few
j_call: TRBJ2-6
d_call: -
cdr3_nt: TGTGCCAGCAGCTCCCTCGGTGGGAGTGCGGACTCTGGGGCCAACGTCCTGACTTTC
cdr3_aa: CASSSLGGSADSGANVLTF

v_call: TRBV7-9
clone_size: -
j_call: TRBJ1-4
d_call: -
cdr3_nt: TGTGCCAGCAGCTTAGACAAGACAGTTACGGAAAAACTGTTTTTT
cdr3_aa: CASSLDKTVTEKLFF

v_call: TRBV29-1
clone_size: -
j_call: TRBJ1-5
d_call: -
cdr3_nt: TGCAGCGTTGACACCGGGGGCAATCAGCCCCAGCATTTT
cdr3_aa: CSVDTGGNQPQHF

v_call: TRBV7-2
clone_size: -
j_call: TRBJ2-1
d_call: TRBD1
cdr3_nt: TGTGCCAGCAGCTTAGGGGGACAGGGAAACAATGAGCAGTTCTTC
cdr3_aa: CASSLGGQGNNEQFF

v_call: TRBV23-1
clone_size: once
j_call: TRBJ1-4
d_call: -
cdr3_nt: TGCGCCAGCAGGGGTCGAGGGATCGGTGAAAAACTGTTTTTT
cdr3_aa: CASRGRGIGEKLFF

v_call: TRBV7-3
clone_size: -
j_call: TRBJ1-1
d_call: -
cdr3_nt: TGTGCCAGCAGCCTCATTCGAGGATCTGAAGCTTTCTTT
cdr3_aa: CASSLIRGSEAFF

v_call: TRBV24-1
clone_size: -
j_call: TRBJ1-2
d_call: -
cdr3_nt: TGTGCCACCAGTGACCCGAGGGGGTATGGCTACACCTTC
cdr3_aa: CATSDPRGYGYTF